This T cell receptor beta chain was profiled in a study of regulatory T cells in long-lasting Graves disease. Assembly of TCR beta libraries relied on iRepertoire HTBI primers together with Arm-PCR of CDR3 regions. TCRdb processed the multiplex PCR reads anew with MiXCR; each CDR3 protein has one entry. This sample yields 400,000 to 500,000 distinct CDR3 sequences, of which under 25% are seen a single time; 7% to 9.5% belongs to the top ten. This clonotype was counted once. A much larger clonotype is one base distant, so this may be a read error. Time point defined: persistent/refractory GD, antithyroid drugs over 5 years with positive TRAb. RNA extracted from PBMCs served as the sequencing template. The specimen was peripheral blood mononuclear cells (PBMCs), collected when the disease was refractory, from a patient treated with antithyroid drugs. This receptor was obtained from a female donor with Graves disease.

In DNA, the CDR3 is TGTGCCAACAGAAGACTGAGCGGGAATGAAAAACTGTTTTTT. Its protein is CANRRLSGNEKLFF. The chain employs TRBV6-1 and TRBJ1-4; D is unclear. The CDR3 runs to 14 residues. CDR1 is MNHNS, CDR2 SASEGT, per germline. The ends were cut back, 10 bases at V and 5 bases at J, with 17 bases in the middle.